This is a list of T cell receptor beta chains from one sample in a study of long-term antiretroviral therapy in people with HIV. Repertoires were generated with immunoSEQ multiplex PCR, while TCRdb's copy carries only in-frame clones and drops some. The sample has 30,000 or so clones; around 79% are singletons. Sequenced here: unsorted PBMCs, sampled 3 years after starting antiretroviral therapy. These receptors were taken from a man aged 45-65 years with HIV. CDR3s include the opening cysteine and the closing phenylalanine or tryptophan. The D gene is left open where the match is weak. Expanded clones are given a class, and other clones once, few, many or no size at all.

d_call j_call clone_size v_call cdr3_aa cdr3_nt
TRBD1 TRBJ2-7 NA TRBV5-4 CASSADRGLYEQYF TGTGCCAGCAGCGCCGACAGGGGGCTGTACGAGCAGTACTTC
NA TRBJ1-5 few TRBV6-1 CASRSGVQPQHF TGTGCCAGCAGGTCAGGGGTCCAGCCCCAGCATTTT
NA TRBJ1-1 once TRBV9 CASSVTWGSGTEAFF TGTGCCAGCAGCGTAACGTGGGGCTCGGGGACTGAAGCTTTCTTT
NA TRBJ1-2 NA TRBV7-9 CASSFDGPANYGYTF TGTGCCAGCAGCTTTGACGGTCCCGCTAACTATGGCTACACCTTC
TRBD1 TRBJ1-1 NA TRBV7-2 CASSATGGTEAFF TGTGCCAGCAGCGCCACAGGGGGCACTGAAGCTTTCTTT
TRBD2 TRBJ2-2 NA TRBV28 CASSRGGFTGELFF TGTGCCAGCAGCCGCGGGGGGTTCACCGGGGAGCTGTTTTTT
NA TRBJ2-1 once TRBV20-1 CSARLGNEQFF TGCAGTGCTAGGCTAGGCAATGAGCAGTTCTTC
NA TRBJ1-5 once TRBV5-4 CASSPGGSNQPQHF TGTGCCAGCAGCCCTGGGGGGAGCAATCAGCCCCAGCATTTT
NA TRBJ2-7 NA TRBV28 CASSSLSLSPYEQYF TGTGCCAGCAGTTCACTGTCACTTTCTCCTTACGAGCAGTACTTC
NA TRBJ1-6 NA TRBV28 CASSPKKQASSPLHF TGTGCCAGCAGCCCGAAGAAACAGGCGTCTTCACCCCTCCACTTT
NA TRBJ1-5 few TRBV7-9 CASSLVGIGDGGQPQHF TGTGCCAGCAGCTTAGTAGGGATCGGGGATGGGGGTCAGCCCCAGCATTTT
TRBD2 TRBJ2-1 NA TRBV4-1 CASSQPGLADEQFF TGCGCCAGCAGCCAACCGGGACTAGCGGACGAGCAGTTCTTC
NA TRBJ1-4 NA TRBV5-1 CASPWGRGPLTTNEKLFF TGCGCCAGCCCCTGGGGCAGGGGCCCCCTGACAACTAATGAAAAACTGTTTTTT
NA TRBJ2-3 NA TRBV6-5 CASSYASTQYF TGTGCCAGCAGTTACGCCAGTACGCAGTATTTT
NA TRBJ1-2 few TRBV5-6 CASSRGPVIYGYTF TGTGCCAGCAGCCGGGGACCGGTGATCTATGGCTACACCTTC
TRBD1 TRBJ2-7 NA TRBV14 CASSPGTGKGAPYEQYF TGTGCCAGCAGCCCCGGGACAGGGAAGGGGGCTCCCTACGAGCAGTACTTC
NA TRBJ1-2 few TRBV27 CASSSNRDTYGYTF TGTGCCAGCAGTTCCAACCGGGACACCTATGGCTACACCTTC
TRBD1 TRBJ1-1 NA TRBV14 CASSLRQGAFVNTEAFF TGTGCCAGCAGCCTTCGGCAGGGGGCCTTTGTGAACACTGAAGCTTTCTTT
NA TRBJ2-6 NA TRBV30 CAWVNYPSGANVLTF TGTGCCTGGGTTAACTACCCCTCTGGGGCCAACGTCCTGACTTTC
NA TRBJ2-2 NA TRBV9 CASSATGELFF TGTGCCAGCAGCGCCACCGGGGAGCTGTTTTTT
NA TRBJ2-7 NA TRBV5-8 CASSLSSYEQYF TGTGCCAGCAGCCTAAGCTCCTACGAGCAGTACTTC
TRBD1 TRBJ1-6 NA TRBV28 CASSRDRNSPLHF TGTGCCAGTTCCCGGGACAGAAATTCACCCCTCCACTTT
TRBD1 TRBJ1-2 NA TRBV15 CATSRAGQGNYGYTF TGTGCCACCAGCAGAGCGGGACAGGGGAACTATGGCTACACCTTC
NA TRBJ1-2 NA TRBV19 CASSAFNIYGYTF TGTGCCAGTAGTGCGTTTAACATCTATGGCTACACCTTC
NA TRBJ2-5 NA TRBV6-4 CASSRALGETQYF TGTGCCAGCAGTAGGGCCCTAGGGGAGACCCAGTACTTC
NA TRBJ2-7 NA TRBV10-3 CAISERSYEQYF TGTGCCATCAGTGAGCGGTCCTACGAGCAGTACTTC
NA TRBJ1-3 NA TRBV28 CASKGRLSSGNTIYF TGTGCCAGCAAGGGCAGGCTATCGAGCGGAAACACCATATATTTT